The rows below give T cell receptor beta chains drawn from one sample of a study of radiation and T cells in renal cell carcinoma. This table comes from immunoSEQ multiplex PCR, and its TCRdb copy is limited to in-frame clones, with some not included. The repertoire includes approximately 83,000 clones, around four fifths of them detected once, and roughly 8.8% sits in the top ten. The sequenced sample was blood, obtained from a patient whose treatment included radiotherapy and nephrectomy. The receptor source for this set is a man aged 50 to 60 with renal cell carcinoma. Both conserved end residues are part of each CDR3. Fields, in order: clone size, J gene, V gene, D gene, CDR3 DNA, CDR3 protein. A D gene is named only where the DNA matches it firmly. Clone size is not always given. Where it is, it says once, few, many or a class for expanded clones.

clone size: few
J gene: TRBJ2-7
V gene: TRBV2
D gene: TRBD1
CDR3 DNA: TGTGCCAGCAGGGACGATAGGACAGGGGGGTCCTACGAGCAGTACTTC
CDR3 protein: CASRDDRTGGSYEQYF

clone size: NA
J gene: TRBJ2-5
V gene: TRBV27
D gene: TRBD2
CDR3 DNA: TGTGCCAGCAGTTTATCCCGAACGGGACTAGCGGGATCAGAGACCCAGTACTTC
CDR3 protein: CASSLSRTGLAGSETQYF

clone size: NA
J gene: TRBJ2-5
V gene: TRBV9
D gene: NA
CDR3 DNA: TGTGCCAGCAGCCCCATGGGCATGGCTCAAGAGACCCAGTACTTC
CDR3 protein: CASSPMGMAQETQYF

clone size: NA
J gene: TRBJ2-5
V gene: TRBV7-3
D gene: NA
CDR3 DNA: TGTGCCAGCAGCCCCCTGGCGACGACTCCGGAGACCCAGTACTTC
CDR3 protein: CASSPLATTPETQYF

clone size: NA
J gene: TRBJ1-1
V gene: TRBV7-9
D gene: TRBD1
CDR3 DNA: TGTGCCAGCAGTTCTGGACAGGGAACTTTCTTT
CDR3 protein: CASSSGQGTFF

clone size: NA
J gene: TRBJ2-5
V gene: TRBV14
D gene: NA
CDR3 DNA: TGTGCCAGCAGCCAAGACTCCGGACCCCGAAGGACCCAGTACTTC
CDR3 protein: CASSQDSGPRRTQYF

clone size: NA
J gene: TRBJ1-1
V gene: TRBV5-1
D gene: NA
CDR3 DNA: TGCGCCAGCAGTGCGTTATCAGGGTCTGAAGCTTTCTTT
CDR3 protein: CASSALSGSEAFF

clone size: NA
J gene: TRBJ2-1
V gene: TRBV19
D gene: NA
CDR3 DNA: TGTGCCAGTAGTGGAGGGACAGAAATTCCGAACTACAATGAGCAGTTCTTC
CDR3 protein: CASSGGTEIPNYNEQFF

clone size: NA
J gene: TRBJ2-3
V gene: TRBV18
D gene: NA
CDR3 DNA: TGTGCCCCCGGGGAGAGCAGGGGTTCAGATACGCAGTATTTT
CDR3 protein: CAPGESRGSDTQYF

clone size: NA
J gene: TRBJ2-7
V gene: TRBV4-3
D gene: NA
CDR3 DNA: TGCGCCAGCAGCCAAGACTGGGGGGCAGGGGACACCTACGAGCAGTACTTC
CDR3 protein: CASSQDWGAGDTYEQYF

clone size: NA
J gene: TRBJ2-7
V gene: TRBV10-2
D gene: TRBD2
CDR3 DNA: TGCGCCAGCAGGGGGCCGGGACTAGCGGGACGCGAGCAGTACTTC
CDR3 protein: CASRGPGLAGREQYF

clone size: NA
J gene: TRBJ2-5
V gene: TRBV18
D gene: TRBD1
CDR3 DNA: TGTGCCAGCTCACCCCTAGGACAGGGGGAGACCCAGTACTTC
CDR3 protein: CASSPLGQGETQYF

clone size: NA
J gene: TRBJ2-7
V gene: TRBV5-6
D gene: TRBD2
CDR3 DNA: TGTGCCAGCAGCCAGGGACTAGCCCTCTACGAGCAGTACTTC
CDR3 protein: CASSQGLALYEQYF

clone size: few
J gene: TRBJ1-1
V gene: TRBV7-7
D gene: NA
CDR3 DNA: TGTGCTAGCAGCTTATTGGCGAACACTGAAGCTTTCTTT
CDR3 protein: CASSLLANTEAFF

clone size: once
J gene: TRBJ2-1
V gene: TRBV5-1
D gene: NA
CDR3 DNA: TGCGCCAGCAGCTTGGGGTCAGGTTTGGATCTGGATGAGCAGTTCTTC
CDR3 protein: CASSLGSGLDLDEQFF

clone size: NA
J gene: TRBJ2-7
V gene: TRBV10-3
D gene: NA
CDR3 DNA: TGTGCCATCAGTGAGTCAAGCAGATACTCCTACGAGCAGTACTTC
CDR3 protein: CAISESSRYSYEQYF

clone size: NA
J gene: TRBJ2-3
V gene: TRBV18
D gene: NA
CDR3 DNA: TGTGCCAGCTCCGGTATTGAGGGTGGCACAGATACGCAGTATTTT
CDR3 protein: CASSGIEGGTDTQYF

clone size: NA
J gene: TRBJ2-1
V gene: TRBV7-9
D gene: TRBD2
CDR3 DNA: TGTGCCAGCAGCGACGGGGGGGCCTACAATGAGCAGTTCTTC
CDR3 protein: CASSDGGAYNEQFF

clone size: NA
J gene: TRBJ2-3
V gene: TRBV9
D gene: NA
CDR3 DNA: TGTGCCAGCAGCGTTCCTGCGGGACCGGGCACAGATACGCAGTATTTT
CDR3 protein: CASSVPAGPGTDTQYF

clone size: once
J gene: TRBJ2-1
V gene: TRBV10-3
D gene: TRBD1
CDR3 DNA: TGTGCCATCAGACAGGGGTTCGAGGGCAATGAGCAGTTCTTC
CDR3 protein: CAIRQGFEGNEQFF

clone size: NA
J gene: TRBJ2-1
V gene: TRBV29-1
D gene: TRBD2
CDR3 DNA: TGCAGCGTCCGACGGACTAGCGGGGGGCCGGTCAATGAGCAGTTCTTC
CDR3 protein: CSVRRTSGGPVNEQFF

clone size: NA
J gene: TRBJ2-3
V gene: TRBV11-2
D gene: TRBD2
CDR3 DNA: TGTGCCAGCAGCTTAGAACTCACCTCTCGGGGGGGGCCGAGGGATACGCAGTATTTT
CDR3 protein: CASSLELTSRGGPRDTQYF

clone size: NA
J gene: TRBJ1-1
V gene: TRBV10-3
D gene: NA
CDR3 DNA: TGTGCCATCACTAATGGGTTGGACGCTGAAGCTTTCTTT
CDR3 protein: CAITNGLDAEAFF

clone size: NA
J gene: TRBJ2-1
V gene: TRBV7-9
D gene: NA
CDR3 DNA: TGTGCCAGCAGCCCCCGGGGGAGCTCCTACAATGAGCAGTTCTTC
CDR3 protein: CASSPRGSSYNEQFF

clone size: NA
J gene: TRBJ2-5
V gene: TRBV5-1
D gene: NA
CDR3 DNA: TGCGCCAGCAGCTCCGACGGCCAAGAGACCCAGTACTTC
CDR3 protein: CASSSDGQETQYF

clone size: NA
J gene: TRBJ2-7
V gene: TRBV30
D gene: NA
CDR3 DNA: TGTGCCTGGAGTGTGTTAGGGACCACCTACGAGCAGTACTTC
CDR3 protein: CAWSVLGTTYEQYF

clone size: NA
J gene: TRBJ2-3
V gene: TRBV18
D gene: NA
CDR3 DNA: TGTGCCAGCTCACCGAGCCTTGACACAGATACGCAGTATTTT
CDR3 protein: CASSPSLDTDTQYF

clone size: NA
J gene: TRBJ2-7
V gene: TRBV27
D gene: NA
CDR3 DNA: TGTGCCAGCAGTATCACTCGGGGCGGAGAGCAGTACTTC
CDR3 protein: CASSITRGGEQYF

clone size: NA
J gene: TRBJ2-1
V gene: TRBV12-5
D gene: NA
CDR3 DNA: TGTGCTAGTGGGTTGTCGTCTGGGGTCTTCAATGAGCAGTTCTTC
CDR3 protein: CASGLSSGVFNEQFF

clone size: NA
J gene: TRBJ2-3
V gene: TRBV12-5
D gene: NA
CDR3 DNA: TGTGCTAGTGGTTTGGGGCTAGGCACAGATACGCAGTATTTT
CDR3 protein: CASGLGLGTDTQYF

clone size: NA
J gene: TRBJ1-1
V gene: TRBV18
D gene: NA
CDR3 DNA: TGTGCCAGCTCACCCCGGGCAGCGAGAGACACTGAAGCTTTCTTT
CDR3 protein: CASSPRAARDTEAFF

clone size: once
J gene: TRBJ1-1
V gene: TRBV28
D gene: NA
CDR3 DNA: TGTGCCAGCAGTATACATGTGGGGGGCCGCGGTGAAGCTTTCTTT
CDR3 protein: CASSIHVGGRGEAFF

clone size: NA
J gene: TRBJ2-7
V gene: TRBV7-4
D gene: TRBD2
CDR3 DNA: TGTGCCAGCAGCAACATCCGGGGCGGGAGGTTCTCCTACGAGCAGTACTTC
CDR3 protein: CASSNIRGGRFSYEQYF

clone size: NA
J gene: TRBJ2-7
V gene: TRBV2
D gene: NA
CDR3 DNA: TGTGCCAGCAGCGCGTCCAGGGAGGTTGGGCAGTACTTC
CDR3 protein: CASSASREVGQYF

clone size: many
J gene: TRBJ2-7
V gene: TRBV4-1
D gene: NA
CDR3 DNA: TGCGCCAGCAGCCAAGATAGTACAGGTTTGTCCCGCGAGCAGTACTTC
CDR3 protein: CASSQDSTGLSREQYF

clone size: NA
J gene: TRBJ2-1
V gene: TRBV19
D gene: NA
CDR3 DNA: TGTGCCACCGTTTATTTGGATGAGCAGTTCTTC
CDR3 protein: CATVYLDEQFF

clone size: NA
J gene: TRBJ2-7
V gene: TRBV6-5
D gene: NA
CDR3 DNA: TGTGCCAGCAGTTACTCGAGGGGGGGGGAGCAGTACTTC
CDR3 protein: CASSYSRGGEQYF

clone size: NA
J gene: TRBJ1-1
V gene: TRBV6-5
D gene: NA
CDR3 DNA: TGTGCCAGCAGTTACTCGACAGGGAACACTGAAGCTTTCTTT
CDR3 protein: CASSYSTGNTEAFF

clone size: once
J gene: TRBJ1-1
V gene: TRBV11-2
D gene: NA
CDR3 DNA: TGTGCCAGCAGCCCGAGAAGGGGGGGACTATTCGTTGGGAACACTGAAGCTTTCTTT
CDR3 protein: CASSPRRGGLFVGNTEAFF

clone size: few
J gene: TRBJ1-1
V gene: TRBV4-1
D gene: NA
CDR3 DNA: TGCGCCAGCAGCCCCGGGTGGGGAGCGAACACTGAAGCTTTCTTT
CDR3 protein: CASSPGWGANTEAFF

clone size: NA
J gene: TRBJ1-3
V gene: TRBV28
D gene: TRBD1
CDR3 DNA: TGTGCCAGCAGTCCGCATGACAGGGTAACTGGAAACACCATATATTTT
CDR3 protein: CASSPHDRVTGNTIYF

clone size: NA
J gene: TRBJ2-7
V gene: TRBV2
D gene: NA
CDR3 DNA: TGTGCCAGCGGGCGGCAGGGCTACGAGCAGTACTTC
CDR3 protein: CASGRQGYEQYF

clone size: NA
J gene: TRBJ2-5
V gene: TRBV10-3
D gene: TRBD2
CDR3 DNA: TGTGCCATCAGTGAGTCGGGAGGGAAGGGAGAGACCCAGTACTTC
CDR3 protein: CAISESGGKGETQYF

clone size: NA
J gene: TRBJ2-3
V gene: TRBV5-1
D gene: TRBD2
CDR3 DNA: TGCGCCAGCAGCTTGCCTGTTACTAGCGGGGGCGCAGATACGCAGTATTTT
CDR3 protein: CASSLPVTSGGADTQYF

clone size: NA
J gene: TRBJ2-5
V gene: TRBV10-3
D gene: TRBD2
CDR3 DNA: TGTGCCATCAGTGGAATCACCGGGGGGGGTTCCCAAGAGACCCAGTACTTC
CDR3 protein: CAISGITGGGSQETQYF

clone size: NA
J gene: TRBJ1-4
V gene: TRBV7-2
D gene: NA
CDR3 DNA: TGTGCCAGCAGCTCCCCAACCCAAACTAATGAAAAACTGTTTTTT
CDR3 protein: CASSSPTQTNEKLFF

clone size: NA
J gene: TRBJ2-5
V gene: TRBV7-7
D gene: TRBD1
CDR3 DNA: TGTGCTAGCAGCTCAGGGGGTTCTCAAGAGACCCAGTACTTC
CDR3 protein: CASSSGGSQETQYF

clone size: NA
J gene: TRBJ1-2
V gene: TRBV10-3
D gene: NA
CDR3 DNA: TGTGCCATCAGTGAGTCAGGGACAAACTATGGCTACACCTTC
CDR3 protein: CAISESGTNYGYTF

clone size: few
J gene: TRBJ2-1
V gene: TRBV30
D gene: TRBD2
CDR3 DNA: TGTGCCTGGAGGACTAGCGGGGGGTACAATGAGCAGTTCTTC
CDR3 protein: CAWRTSGGYNEQFF

clone size: NA
J gene: TRBJ2-2
V gene: TRBV30
D gene: NA
CDR3 DNA: TGTGCCTGGAGTGTATTTTCCTCGAGGGGGGAGCTGTTTTTT
CDR3 protein: CAWSVFSSRGELFF

clone size: NA
J gene: TRBJ2-2
V gene: TRBV4-2
D gene: NA
CDR3 DNA: TGTGCCAGCAGCCGACTCCACCGACAGGCTCCGAACACCGGGGAGCTGTTTTTT
CDR3 protein: CASSRLHRQAPNTGELFF

clone size: NA
J gene: TRBJ2-3
V gene: TRBV7-7
D gene: TRBD2
CDR3 DNA: TGTGCATCAGCAGCGGGGACGGAGGCAGATACGCAGTATTTT
CDR3 protein: CASAAGTEADTQYF

clone size: NA
J gene: TRBJ1-2
V gene: TRBV19
D gene: TRBD1
CDR3 DNA: TGTGCCAGTAGTCGACGCCCCAGGGGGATGAACGTTGGCTACACCTTC
CDR3 protein: CASSRRPRGMNVGYTF